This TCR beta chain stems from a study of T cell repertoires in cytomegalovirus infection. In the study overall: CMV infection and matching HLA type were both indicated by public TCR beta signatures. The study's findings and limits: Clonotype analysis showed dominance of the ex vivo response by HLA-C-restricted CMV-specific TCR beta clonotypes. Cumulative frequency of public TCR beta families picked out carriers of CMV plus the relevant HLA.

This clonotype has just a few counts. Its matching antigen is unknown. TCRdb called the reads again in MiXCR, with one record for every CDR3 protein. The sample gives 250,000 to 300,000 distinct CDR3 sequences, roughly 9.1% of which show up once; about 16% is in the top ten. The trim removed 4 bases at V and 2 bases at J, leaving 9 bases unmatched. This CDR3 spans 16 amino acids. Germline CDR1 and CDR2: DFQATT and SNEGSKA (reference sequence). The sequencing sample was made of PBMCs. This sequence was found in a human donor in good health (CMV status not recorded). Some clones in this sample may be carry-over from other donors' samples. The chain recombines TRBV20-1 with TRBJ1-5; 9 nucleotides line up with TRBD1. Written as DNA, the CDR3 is TGCAGTGCTACGACCGGGACAGGGACTCGCAATCAGCCCCAGCATTTT. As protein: CSATTGTGTRNQPQHF.